A selection of T cell receptor beta chains follows, all from one sample in a study of CD4 T cells in relation to SARS-CoV-2 and coronaviruses. TCRdb's copy holds only in-frame clones and misses some; the assay was immunoSEQ multiplex PCR. This table holds some 38,000 clones, around 77% found once. Which antigens these TCRs recognize remains unknown. Input material: memory CD4+ T cells from PBMCs, cultured in vitro. The receptors come from an adult with COVID-19. Both conserved end residues are part of each CDR3. The D gene is left open where the match is weak. For some rows the clone size is stated as once, few or many, or as a class when expanded; others skip it.

D: TRBD2
V: TRBV24-1
J: TRBJ2-5
size: -
CDR3: CATSGPGTSTETQYF
DNA: TGTGCCACCAGTGGCCCCGGGACTAGCACCGAGACCCAGTACTTC

D: -
V: TRBV20-1
J: TRBJ2-3
size: -
CDR3: CSASTDTQYF
DNA: TGCAGTGCTAGTACAGATACGCAGTATTTT

D: -
V: TRBV30
J: TRBJ1-4
size: -
CDR3: CAWSVGRGGEKLFF
DNA: TGTGCCTGGAGTGTAGGCAGGGGTGGTGAAAAACTGTTTTTT

D: TRBD1
V: TRBV11-2
J: TRBJ2-5
size: once
CDR3: CASSRTGGAGQETQYF
DNA: TGTGCCAGCAGCAGGACAGGGGGCGCGGGTCAAGAGACCCAGTACTTC

D: -
V: TRBV6-5
J: TRBJ1-2
size: once
CDR3: CATSSYGYTF
DNA: TGTGCCACCTCGTCGTATGGCTACACCTTC

D: TRBD2
V: TRBV7-8
J: TRBJ2-7
size: -
CDR3: CASSLASGGSSYEQYF
DNA: TGTGCCAGCAGCTTAGCTAGCGGGGGCAGCTCCTACGAGCAGTACTTC

D: -
V: TRBV5-6
J: TRBJ2-2
size: -
CDR3: CASSPTWGSANTGELFF
DNA: TGTGCCAGCAGCCCTACCTGGGGGTCCGCGAACACCGGGGAGCTGTTTTTT

D: TRBD1
V: TRBV9
J: TRBJ2-1
size: -
CDR3: CASSFGQGEVGQFF
DNA: TGTGCCAGCAGCTTCGGACAGGGGGAGGTTGGGCAGTTCTTC

D: TRBD2
V: TRBV11-3
J: TRBJ2-1
size: -
CDR3: CASSLGSGSFNGDEQFF
DNA: TGTGCCAGCAGCTTAGGTAGCGGGAGCTTTAATGGCGATGAGCAGTTCTTC

D: -
V: TRBV7-3
J: TRBJ2-1
size: -
CDR3: CASSLEGAVYNEQFF
DNA: TGTGCCAGCAGCTTGGAAGGGGCCGTGTACAATGAGCAGTTCTTC